The T cell receptor (beta chain) described here comes from a study of shared clonotypes between healthy human individuals. Sequenced by immunoSEQ multiplex PCR; TCRdb stores in-frame clones only, minus some. The sample consists of about 340,000 clones, 73% of them appearing once. J lost 9 bases, V lost 2 bases, and 9 bases had no gene match. CDR1 and CDR2 from the germline V gene are LGHNA and YSLEER. The CDR3 consists of 15 residues. General study results and limits: Clonotype sharing across donors was expected to vary with sequencing depth. Only a few donors were included, so the genetic and exposure-history diversity represented was limited.

The table lists this clone with many counts. The antigen remains undetermined. The sequencing sample was made of memory CD4+ T cells sorted from blood. Subset denoted: CD45RA-negative fraction. The chain has TRBV4-3 and TRBJ2-1, with 8 bases that match TRBD1. The clonotype originates from a man aged 30 to 45 in good health. The CDR3 loop reads CASSQNTGTGGEQFF. Written as DNA, the CDR3 is TGCGCCAGCAGCCAAAACACAGGGACAGGAGGTGAGCAGTTCTTC.